One and the same sample provided the 13 T cell receptor beta chains below, sequenced in a study of blood T cell repertoires in COVID-19. Assay used: immunoSEQ multiplex PCR; TCRdb lists only in-frame clones, some missing. The data contain roughly 150,000 clones, approximately 80% of them singletons. The sample consisted of peripheral blood. The origin of the receptors is a woman in her fifties or sixties in a cohort sampled during active or convalescent COVID-19.

CDR3 DNA sequence: TGTGCCAGCAGCCCCCCCCTACTAGCCGGCGGGGAGCTGTTTTTT. It yields the protein CASSPPLLAGGELFF. V usage is TRBV3-1 (or the pseudogene TRBV3-2) and J usage is TRBJ2-2; tentatively, D is TRBD2 (6 bases). V was shortened by 4 bases and J by 7 bases, with 16 bases between the two germline ends. The CDR3 consists of 15 residues. CDR1 and CDR2 from the germline V gene are LGHDT and YNNKEL (reference sequence).

The genes are TRBV5-1 and TRBJ1-1; 10 nucleotides agree with TRBD1. The CDR3 has 15 amino acids. CDR1 and CDR2 from the germline V gene are SGHRS and YFSETQ. V lost 0 bases and J lost 5; bases outside the gene matches: 4. In DNA, the CDR3 is TGCGCCAGCAGCTTGGGGGACAGGGGAAAGACTGAAGCTTTCTTT. Its translation is CASSLGDRGKTEAFF.

The chain has TRBV19 and TRBJ1-2; tentatively, D is TRBD1 (5 bases). The germline V and J ends were trimmed by 1 base and 8 bases, with 17 bases remaining between them. The germline V gene encodes CDR1 LNHDA and CDR2 SQIVND (reference sequence). The CDR3 length is 15 residues. In DNA form, the CDR3 reads TGTGCCAGTAGTATAGCGGTGGGCAGGGCTGGAGGCTACACCTTC. It specifies CASSIAVGRAGGYTF.

This chain connects TRBV12-3 or TRBV12-4 to TRBJ1-1; no clear D gene. Trimming removed 8 bases from V and 1 base from J, with 11 bases in between. The CDR3 runs to 13 residues. The CDR3 nucleotides are TGTGCCAGCGAACGACGGGAGAACACTGAAGCTTTCTTT. As protein: CASERRENTEAFF.

The CDR3 region has the DNA TGCAGCGTTGCCTTCGACAGGGATAATGGCTACACCTTC. It translates to CSVAFDRDNGYTF. The J gene is TRBJ1-2, the V gene TRBV29-1, with 7 bases that match TRBD1. In germline, CDR1 is SQVTM, CDR2 ANQGSEA. The CDR3 length is 13 residues. The ends lost 4 bases at V and 6 bases at J; junction bases unmatched: 8.

The chain employs TRBV5-1 and TRBJ1-1; unclear D gene. CDR1 is SGHRS, CDR2 YFSETQ, per germline. The germline V and J ends were trimmed by 2 bases and 6 bases, with 5 bases remaining between them. This CDR3 spans 11 amino acids. CDR3 region: CASSFGAEAFF. CDR3 DNA sequence: TGCGCCAGCAGCTTCGGAGCTGAAGCTTTCTTT.

This chain links TRBV27 with TRBJ1-4; 11 nucleotides align to TRBD1. The length of the CDR3 is 15 residues. Germline CDR1 and CDR2: MNHEY and SMNVEV (reference sequence). The V gene end was trimmed by 6 bases and the J gene end by 7 bases; junction bases not matched to a gene: 7. In DNA form, the CDR3 reads TGTGCCAGCAGCTTGGACAGGGGGCTAAGTGAAAAACTGTTTTTT. Protein sequence: CASSLDRGLSEKLFF.

The V gene is TRBV28, the J gene TRBJ1-5; a weak D match, TRBD1 (5 bases). This CDR3 is built from 16 residues. CDR1 MDHEN and CDR2 SYDVKM come from the germline V gene. V lost 2 bases, J lost 2 bases, and 13 bases lay in between. CDR3 sequence: CASSLNSGWGNQPQHF. The CDR3 coding sequence is TGTGCCAGCAGTTTAAATTCAGGGTGGGGCAATCAGCCCCAGCATTTT.

The chain links TRBV30 to TRBJ2-5; TRBD1 aligns across 8 bases. V shed 4 bases and J 4 bases; nucleotides not matched to a gene: 5. This CDR3 region has 13 residues. CDR1 and CDR2 from the germline V gene are GTSNPN and SVGIG (reference sequence). CDR3 sequence (DNA): TGTGCCTGGAAGGTCAGGGGGCCAGAGACCCAGTACTTC. It translates to CAWKVRGPETQYF.

The chain has TRBV11-2 and TRBJ1-1; D is ambiguous. In germline, CDR1 is SGHAT, CDR2 FQNNGV. CDR3 size: 13 residues. V was trimmed by 3 bases and J by 5 bases, leaving 10 bases between them. Written as DNA, the CDR3 is TGTGCCAGCAGCTTGGAGGGCAGGACTGAAGCTTTCTTT. This sequence encodes CASSLEGRTEAFF.

The genes are TRBV7-9 and TRBJ2-7; D is undetermined. Per the germline V gene, CDR1 is SEHNR and CDR2 is FQNEAQ (reference sequence). The CDR3 consists of 11 residues. The V and J ends lost 4 bases and 8 bases respectively, with 9 bases between them. CDR3 protein: CASSSSLKQYF. Here the CDR3 DNA reads TGTGCCAGCAGCTCTAGTTTGAAGCAGTACTTC. Full variable domain (outside the CDR3, taken from reference TRBV7-9 and TRBJ2-7): DTGVSQNPRHKITKRGQNVTFRCDPISEHNRLYWYRQTLGQGPEFLTYFQNEAQLEKSRLLSDRFSAERPKGSFSTLEIQRTEQGDSAMYLCASSSSLKQYFGPGTRLTVT.

V usage is TRBV29-1 and J usage is TRBJ1-2; 7 positions agree with TRBD1. V gave up 6 bases and J gave up 8 bases; unmatched junction bases: 9. The CDR3 spans 12 residues. The germline gives CDR1 SQVTM, CDR2 ANQGSEA. The CDR3 spells CSVGTAAGGYTF. The CDR3 DNA sequence: TGCAGCGTGGGGACAGCCGCTGGGGGCTACACCTTC.

This clone was recorded a few times. Here the CDR3 reads CASSSRFSLHF. CDR3 nucleotide sequence: TGTGCCAGCAGCTCCCGTTTTTCCCTCCACTTT. The chain joins TRBV5-6 to TRBJ1-6; D is ambiguous. Trimming stripped 3 bases from V and 14 bases from J, with 9 bases between. The CDR3 spans 11 residues. Looked up from germline, CDR1 is SGHDT and CDR2 is YYEEEE. Full variable domain (remainder filled in from reference TRBV5-6 and TRBJ1-6): DAGVTQSPTHLIKTRGQQVTLRCSPKSGHDTVSWYQQALGQGPQFIFQYYEEEERQRGNFPDRFSGHQFPNYSSELNVNALLLGDSALYLCASSSRFSLHFGNGTRLTVT.